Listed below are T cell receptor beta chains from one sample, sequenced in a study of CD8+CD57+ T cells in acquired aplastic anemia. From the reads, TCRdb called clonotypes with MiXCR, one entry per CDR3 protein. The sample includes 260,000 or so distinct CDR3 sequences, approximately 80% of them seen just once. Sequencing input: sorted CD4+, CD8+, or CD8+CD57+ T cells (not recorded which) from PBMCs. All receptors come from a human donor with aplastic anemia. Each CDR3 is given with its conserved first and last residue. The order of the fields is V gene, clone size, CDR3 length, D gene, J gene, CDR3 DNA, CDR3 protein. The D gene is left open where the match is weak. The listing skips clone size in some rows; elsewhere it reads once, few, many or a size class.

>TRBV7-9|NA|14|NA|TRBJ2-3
TGTGCCAGCAGCTTAGGGGCCTACGAGCAGTACTACTGGTTT
CASSLGAYEQYYWF
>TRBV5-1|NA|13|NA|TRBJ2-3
TGCGCCAGCAGCTTGCGTGCAGATGATAAGCAGTATTTT
CASSLRADDKQYF
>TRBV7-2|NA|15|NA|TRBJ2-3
TGCGCCAGCAGCTTGGGGCAACAGTGCACAGATACGCAGTATTTT
CASSLGQQCTDTQYF
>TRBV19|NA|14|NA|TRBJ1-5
TGTGCCAGTAGTAGGGATACAGGATCTCAGCCCCAGCATTTT
CASSRDTGSQPQHF
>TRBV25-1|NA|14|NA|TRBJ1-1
TGTGCCAGCAGGGGTACAGTACTCAACACTGAAGCTTTCTTT
CASRGTVLNTEAFF
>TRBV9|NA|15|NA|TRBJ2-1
TGTGCCAGCAGCGTAGGGGGCCAGGCCACAAATACGCAGTTCTTC
CASSVGGQATNTQFF
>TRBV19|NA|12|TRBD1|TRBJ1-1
TGTGCCAGTAGGGATGGGACAGGCTCCAATATCTTT
CASRDGTGSNIF
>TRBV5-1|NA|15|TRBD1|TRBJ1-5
TGCGCCAGCAGCTTGGACAGGGGGCATAATCAGCCCCAGCATTTT
CASSLDRGHNQPQHF
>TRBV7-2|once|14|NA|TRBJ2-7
TGTGCCAGCAGCCCGGGACACACCACCTACGAGCAGTACTTC
CASSPGHTTYEQYF
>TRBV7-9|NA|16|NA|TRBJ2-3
TGTGCCAGCAGCCAAGAAAGAAGAGCCGCCGCAGATACGCAGTATTTT
CASSQERRAAADTQYF
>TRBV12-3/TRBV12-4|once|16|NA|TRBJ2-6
TGTGCCAGCAGGGTAGCCTCCATCGGGGGGGCCAACGTCCTGACTTTC
CASRVASIGGANVLTF
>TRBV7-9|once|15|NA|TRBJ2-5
TGTGCCGGCAGCTTAGCCTCAACTAATGAAAAACTGTATTACTTC
CAGSLASTNEKLYYF
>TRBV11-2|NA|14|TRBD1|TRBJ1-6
TGTGCCAGCAGCTCAATCGACAGGGTTTCACCCCTCCACTTT
CASSSIDRVSPLHF
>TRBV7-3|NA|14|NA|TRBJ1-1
TGTGCCAGCAGCTTGGAAAGGGATGAAAAACTGTCTTTTTTT
CASSLERDEKLSFF
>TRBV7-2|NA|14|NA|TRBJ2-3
TGTGCCAGTAGTATGGCGTGGGTCAATCATCCCCAGTATTTT
CASSMAWVNHPQYF
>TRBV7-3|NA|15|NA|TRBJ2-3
TGTGCCAGCAGCCCTGTGATCCGCGGGACCGATACGCAGTATTTT
CASSPVIRGTDTQYF
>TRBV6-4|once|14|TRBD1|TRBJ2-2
TGTGCCAGCAGGACAGGGCGGCACACCGGGGAGCTGTTTTTT
CASRTGRHTGELFF